This TCR beta chain was identified in a study of blood T cell repertoires in COVID-19 (dated by TCRdb to about 2020). With regard to the full study: The collaborator samples originated in the United States, Italy and Spain and spanned the acute and convalescent phases of COVID-19. The prospective study material was composed of cDNA or gDNA derived from T cells, B-cell-depleted T cells, or PBMCs. Deeply sampled blood TCRbeta repertoires from subjects exposed to, actively infected with, or recovered from COVID-19 were included in the dataset. The repertoires were released in a freely available public database meant as a resource for research on the immune response to SARS-CoV-2. Samples came from the ongoing ImmuneRACE study (first 160 participants) plus 1,254 subjects from 6 global collaborators. A de-identified subject ID, COVID-19 status, age in years and sex were almost always included in the sample metadata. Where available, HLA class I and class II types were obtained from metadata supplied by the sample provider rather than from assay-based typing.

Whole blood was collected in K2EDTA tubes by collaborating institutions according to the institutions' own protocols. For TCRbeta analysis, collaborators shipped samples in one of three forms: frozen whole blood, isolated PBMCs, or DNA extracted from either of those sample types. The CDR3, from cysteine to phenylalanine, totals 15 residues. The only DNA kept is the CDR3, 45 bases in frame from the first base. V and J are truncated by 3 bases and 11 bases respectively, leaving an intervening sequence of 23 bases. CDR1 and CDR2, per the germline V gene (reference sequence), are SGHKS and YYEKEE. TCRbeta CDR3 regions were amplified from genomic DNA using the immunoSEQ Assay, a bias-controlled multiplex PCR. In the original analysis: Nucleated cell counts per sample were estimated from amplification of reference gene primers within the assay. Sequence reads were collapsed and filtered to measure the absolute abundance of every unique TCRbeta CDR3 rearrangement. For each sample, productive Simpson clonality was calculated as the square root of Simpson's diversity index over productive rearrangements. This is the immuneACCESS table as TCRdb keeps it, with only in-frame sequences that have V and J called. A part of the clones is gone; compared with another copy, unresolved V genes explain less than half, and the rest is unexplained. For V, J and clone size, that table is used; D and trimming come from the DNA. The sample contains approximately 150,000 clones, about 87% of them found a single time. Clones ranked in the top ten supply 1.5% to 2% of the sample.

Overall study outcomes, separate from this receptor: How much clinical and demographic metadata was included differed by source and by participant, and the metadata was provided uncurated.

Details on this clone: Its antigen is unknown. Base qualities are not recorded, but no much larger clone differs from it by a single base.

This TCR was sampled from a woman between 50 and 59 years old with acute or convalescent COVID-19. In this chain, TRBV5-5 is recombined with TRBJ1-1; the D gene lacks a confident call. Sequenced sample: peripheral blood. Read as DNA, the sequence is TGTGCCAGCAGCTCTCCTCTGTACGGGCCCTGGGAGGCTTTCTTT. The resulting protein is CASSSPLYGPWEAFF.